This T cell receptor (beta chain) is from a study of a mutant IDH1 vaccine in newly diagnosed glioma. Study-level background: Each patient was administered eight vaccinations, scheduled in weeks 1, 3, 5, 7, 11, 15, 19 and 23. Study-wide results and caveats: Vaccine-induced immune responses were detected in 85% to 95% of patients.

This CDR3 spans 14 amino acids. From germline, CDR1 is SGHRS and CDR2 YFSETQ. V was clipped by 4 bases and J by 1 base, with 12 bases between them. TCRdb's table, derived via immunoSEQ multiplex PCR, lists solely in-frame clones and lacks some. The sample has about 77,000 clones; more than 80% are singletons. Described time point: week 23, last vaccination. Every single dose of the vaccine, 300 ug of mutant IDH1 20-mer peptide, came with topical imiquimod. Turning to this clone: Antigen: not known.

This receptor was obtained from a woman in her forties or fifties with glioma. The chain couples TRBV5-1 to TRBJ2-7; TRBD1 is a possible D gene (6 bases). The sequenced sample was PBMCs, obtained from a glioma patient whose treatment included an IDH1 peptide vaccine. The CDR3 loop is CASSHGTISYEQYF. The CDR3 DNA follows: TGCGCCAGCAGCCATGGGACAATTTCCTACGAGCAGTACTTC.